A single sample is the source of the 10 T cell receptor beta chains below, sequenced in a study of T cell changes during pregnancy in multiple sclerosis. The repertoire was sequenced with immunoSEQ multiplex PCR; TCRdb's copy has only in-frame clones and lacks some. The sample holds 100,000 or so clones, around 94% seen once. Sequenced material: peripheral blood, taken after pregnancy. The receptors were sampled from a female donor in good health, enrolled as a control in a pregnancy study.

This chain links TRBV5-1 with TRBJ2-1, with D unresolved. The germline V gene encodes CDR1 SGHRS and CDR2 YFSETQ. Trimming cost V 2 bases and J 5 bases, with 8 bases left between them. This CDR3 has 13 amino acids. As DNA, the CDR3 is TGCGCCAGCAGCTTTGGGCAAAACAATGAGCAGTTCTTC. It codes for CASSFGQNNEQFF.

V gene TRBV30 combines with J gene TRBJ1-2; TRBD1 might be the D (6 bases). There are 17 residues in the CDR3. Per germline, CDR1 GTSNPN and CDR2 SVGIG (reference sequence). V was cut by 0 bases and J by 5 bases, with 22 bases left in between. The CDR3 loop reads CAWSVYPGASPVYGYTF. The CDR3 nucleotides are TGTGCCTGGAGTGTATACCCAGGGGCGTCCCCTGTTTATGGCTACACCTTC.

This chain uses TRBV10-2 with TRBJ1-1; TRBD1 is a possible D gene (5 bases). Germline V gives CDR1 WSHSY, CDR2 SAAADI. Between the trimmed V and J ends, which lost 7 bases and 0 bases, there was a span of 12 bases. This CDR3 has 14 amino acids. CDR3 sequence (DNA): TGCGCCAGCACCGGACCGACAGTGAACACTGAAGCTTTCTTT. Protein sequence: CASTGPTVNTEAFF.

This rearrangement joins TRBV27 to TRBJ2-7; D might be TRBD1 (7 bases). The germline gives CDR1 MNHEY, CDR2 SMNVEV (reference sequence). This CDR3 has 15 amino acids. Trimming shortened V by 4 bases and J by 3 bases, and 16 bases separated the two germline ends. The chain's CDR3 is CASSYYRGGIYEQYF. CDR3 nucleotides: TGTGCCAGCAGTTACTACAGGGGAGGCATCTACGAGCAGTACTTC.

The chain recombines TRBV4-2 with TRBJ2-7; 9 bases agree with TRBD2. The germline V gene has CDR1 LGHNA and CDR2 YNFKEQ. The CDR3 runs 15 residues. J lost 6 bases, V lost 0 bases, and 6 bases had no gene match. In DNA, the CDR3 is TGTGCCAGCAGCCAAGACGGCGGGAGGGCCGCCGAGCAGTACTTC. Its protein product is CASSQDGGRAAEQYF.

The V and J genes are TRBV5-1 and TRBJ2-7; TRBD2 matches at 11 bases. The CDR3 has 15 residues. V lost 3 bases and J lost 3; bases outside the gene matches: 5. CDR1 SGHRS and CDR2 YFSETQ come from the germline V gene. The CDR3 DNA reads TGCGCCAGCAGCTGGATAGCGGGAGGGCGCTACGAGCAGTACTTC. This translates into CASSWIAGGRYEQYF.

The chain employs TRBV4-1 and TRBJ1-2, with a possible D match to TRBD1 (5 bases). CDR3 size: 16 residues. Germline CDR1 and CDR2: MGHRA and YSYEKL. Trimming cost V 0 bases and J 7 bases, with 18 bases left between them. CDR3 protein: CASSQDRVGSGGGYTF. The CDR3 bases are TGCGCCAGCAGCCAAGATCGGGTTGGATCCGGGGGTGGCTACACCTTC.

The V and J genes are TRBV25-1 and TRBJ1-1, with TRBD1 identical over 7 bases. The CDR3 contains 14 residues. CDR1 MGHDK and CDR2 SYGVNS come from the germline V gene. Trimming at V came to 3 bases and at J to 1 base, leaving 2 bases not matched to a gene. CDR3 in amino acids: CASSETGRNTEAFF. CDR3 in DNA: TGTGCCAGCAGTGAGACAGGGCGGAACACTGAAGCTTTCTTT.

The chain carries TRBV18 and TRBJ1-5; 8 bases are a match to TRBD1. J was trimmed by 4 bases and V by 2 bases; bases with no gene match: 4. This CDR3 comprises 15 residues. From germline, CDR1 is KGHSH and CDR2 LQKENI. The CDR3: CASSPRQGANQPQHF. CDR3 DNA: TGTGCCAGCTCACCAAGGCAGGGGGCTAATCAGCCCCAGCATTTT.

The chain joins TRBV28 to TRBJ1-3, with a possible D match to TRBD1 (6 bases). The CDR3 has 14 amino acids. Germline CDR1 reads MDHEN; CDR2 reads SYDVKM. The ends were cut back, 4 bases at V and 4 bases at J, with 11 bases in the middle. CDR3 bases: TGTGCCAGCAGTTATCCAGGGGACGGAAACACCATATATTTT. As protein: CASSYPGDGNTIYF.